This T cell receptor beta chain was recorded in a study of graft-versus-host responses after intestinal transplantation. Across the whole study: Recipients received multivisceral, liver-intestinal, or isolated intestinal transplants. Recipients across the board were started on anti-thymocyte globulin induction, then kept on tacrolimus and steroids for two to four years.

Notes on the study in general: The authors found GvH clones in recipient marrow, some appearing first in ileum or blood. Circulating GvH clone levels at their peak were associated with HvG declines (early post-transplant).

Clones were read by immunoSEQ multiplex PCR, and TCRdb kept only the in-frame ones, dropping some. The sample lists about 85,000 clones; roughly 90% were seen once. Germline V lookup: CDR1 MNHEY, CDR2 SMNVEV (reference sequence). Germline trimming cut 0 bases from V and 0 bases from J; bases unmatched to any gene: 5. This CDR3 has 16 residues. With respect to this clone: Its antigen is not known.

The sample in question was unstimulated CD8+ T cells sorted from spleen or lymph node cells, obtained before transplant. The genes are TRBV27 and TRBJ2-7, with TRBD2 identical over 7 bases. The source of this sequence is a human donor who was the organ donor for an intestinal transplant. CDR3 loop: CASSLSSSGASYEQYF. For the CDR3, the DNA is TGTGCCAGCAGTTTATCGTCCAGCGGGGCCTCCTACGAGCAGTACTTC.